The rows below give T cell receptor beta chains drawn from one sample of a study of T cell changes during pregnancy in multiple sclerosis. TCRdb's copy holds only in-frame clones and misses some; the assay was immunoSEQ multiplex PCR. The table lists about 40,000 clones, 93% of them singletons. Sequences were derived from CD4+ T cells from peripheral blood mononuclear cells, sampled in the first trimester of pregnancy. The receptors originated from a female donor with multiple sclerosis, enrolled in a pregnancy study. The CDR3 runs from the conserved cysteine through the conserved F or W. The D gene is left open where the match is weak. Size tells how often a clone was seen (once, few, many) or the class of an expanded clone, and some rows leave it out.

DNA,CDR3,D,size,J,V
TGTGCCAGTAGTTATAAGCGGACCTTGAACACTGAAGCTTTCTTT,CASSYKRTLNTEAFF,NA,NA,TRBJ1-1,TRBV19
TGTGCCAGCAGTTACTCAAGACAGGGGAAGAGCTATGAGCAGTTCTTC,CASSYSRQGKSYEQFF,TRBD1,NA,TRBJ2-1,TRBV6-6
TGTGCCAGCAGCTTAGAACCAGGGGTCGACGAGCAGTACTTC,CASSLEPGVDEQYF,NA,NA,TRBJ2-7,TRBV7-8
TGTGCCAGCACTGTTGGGCCCGCGAACACTGAAGCTTTCTTT,CASTVGPANTEAFF,NA,NA,TRBJ1-1,TRBV6-1
TGTGCCAGCAGTCAGACAGCAACTAATGAAAAACTGTTTTTT,CASSQTATNEKLFF,NA,NA,TRBJ1-4,TRBV6-5
TGTGCCAGCACCTTTGGGACAGACTATGGCTACACCTTC,CASTFGTDYGYTF,TRBD1,few,TRBJ1-2,TRBV5-4
TGTGCCAGCAGTTTGGACGGGACTAGCACAGATACGCAGTATTTT,CASSLDGTSTDTQYF,NA,once,TRBJ2-3,TRBV6-1
TGTGCCAGCAGCGCTACAGGGGCCATCCTTTCCGAGCAGTACTTC,CASSATGAILSEQYF,TRBD1,NA,TRBJ2-7,TRBV9
TGTGCCAGCTCTCGACAGGGAGGCAATGAGCAGTTCTTC,CASSRQGGNEQFF,NA,NA,TRBJ2-1,TRBV9
TGTGCCAGCAGCCATCGGGACAGACAAGAGACCCAGTACTTC,CASSHRDRQETQYF,TRBD1,few,TRBJ2-5,TRBV7-8
TGTGCCAGCAGTTACTCGGCAGGGTTAGGCTACGAGCAGTACTTC,CASSYSAGLGYEQYF,NA,NA,TRBJ2-7,TRBV6-5
TGTGCCAGTAGTATGGTTGCCGGCGGAGGAGAAAAACTGTTTTTT,CASSMVAGGGEKLFF,NA,NA,TRBJ1-4,TRBV19
TGTGCCAGCAGCGTACCTACCGGGACAGGCGGCACAGATACGCAGTATTTT,CASSVPTGTGGTDTQYF,TRBD1,NA,TRBJ2-3,TRBV9
TGTGCCAGCAGCTTAAGGGGTTCTAGGTGGAACAATCAGCCCCAGCATTTT,CASSLRGSRWNNQPQHF,NA,NA,TRBJ1-5,TRBV7-2
TGCGCCAGCAGCACTGGGGGCGGTCCCTACGAGCAGTACTTC,CASSTGGGPYEQYF,NA,NA,TRBJ2-7,TRBV5-1
TGTGCCAGCAGCGCGGACGCCCGGTTGGGGGGCGAGCAGTACTTC,CASSADARLGGEQYF,NA,NA,TRBJ2-7,TRBV6-5
TGCGCCAGCAGCTCGGTGACAGGGGGAGGCGAGACCCAGTACTTC,CASSSVTGGGETQYF,TRBD1,NA,TRBJ2-5,TRBV5-1
TGTGCCAGCAGCCAAGTCAAGACAGGGGGCAAAGGCTACACCTTC,CASSQVKTGGKGYTF,TRBD1,NA,TRBJ1-2,TRBV14
TGTGCCAGTACCTTGACAGGGGAGGGAGGCTACACCTTC,CASTLTGEGGYTF,TRBD1,NA,TRBJ1-2,TRBV19
TGTGCCAGCTCACCGGACAGGGGACCGAACACTGAAGCTTTCTTT,CASSPDRGPNTEAFF,TRBD1,NA,TRBJ1-1,TRBV18
TGTGCCAGCAGCTTAGCGCCCGGGACTAGCGGGGATGAGCAGTTCTTC,CASSLAPGTSGDEQFF,TRBD2,NA,TRBJ2-1,TRBV7-2
TGCGCCAGCAGCTTGCTAGCGGGAGGAAAAGGTGATACGCAGTATTTT,CASSLLAGGKGDTQYF,TRBD2,NA,TRBJ2-3,TRBV5-1
TGTGCCAGCAGCTCCGGGACTAGACGGGACACCGGGGAGCTGTTTTTT,CASSSGTRRDTGELFF,TRBD2,NA,TRBJ2-2,TRBV7-3
TGTGCCAGCAGCTCCGGACTAGCGGGAGGGATCTGGCACGAGCAGTACTTC,CASSSGLAGGIWHEQYF,TRBD2,NA,TRBJ2-7,TRBV5-4
TGTGCCAGCAGCCAAAGGACAGGGCGGTTCTCCTACGAGCAGTACTTC,CASSQRTGRFSYEQYF,TRBD1,few,TRBJ2-7,TRBV14
TGTGCCAGCTCTCCGGGACAGCAAGAGACCCAGTACTTC,CASSPGQQETQYF,TRBD1,NA,TRBJ2-5,TRBV18
TGCGCCAGCAGCACGGCGGGAGGGCCCTACGAGCAGTACTTC,CASSTAGGPYEQYF,TRBD2,NA,TRBJ2-7,TRBV5-1
TGCAGCGTTGAAGTGGTAGTAGATTTGAGCTATGGCTACACCTTC,CSVEVVVDLSYGYTF,NA,once,TRBJ1-2,TRBV29-1
TGTGCCAGTAGTCCATTGCGAAGCACCGGGGAGCTGTTTTTT,CASSPLRSTGELFF,NA,once,TRBJ2-2,TRBV19
TGCGCCAGCAGCCAAGTACGGGGGATGGAGCAGTACTTC,CASSQVRGMEQYF,NA,once,TRBJ2-7,TRBV4-3
TGTGCCAGCAGCCCCACAGGCCTACTAGCCAAAAACATTCAGTACTTC,CASSPTGLLAKNIQYF,NA,NA,TRBJ2-4,TRBV27
TGTGCCAGCAGTCTGGACAGGGTGAACACTGAAGCTTTCTTT,CASSLDRVNTEAFF,TRBD1,NA,TRBJ1-1,TRBV6-5
TGTGCCAGCAGCACGCCCTATGGGAGGCGCCAAGAGACCCAGTACTTC,CASSTPYGRRQETQYF,NA,NA,TRBJ2-5,TRBV21-1
TGTGCCAGCAGCTTAGTTAGCGGCGTAAGCTCCTACGAGCAGTACTTC,CASSLVSGVSSYEQYF,NA,once,TRBJ2-7,TRBV11-3
TGTGCCAGTAGTGTCCGGACAGACAATCAGCCCCAGCATTTT,CASSVRTDNQPQHF,NA,NA,TRBJ1-5,TRBV19
TGCGCCAGCAGCCCTAATACAGGGTCCGGCCAAGAGACCCAGTACTTC,CASSPNTGSGQETQYF,NA,once,TRBJ2-5,TRBV5-1
TGTGCCAGCAGCAGACAGGGAAGCGGGAGCACAGATACGCAGTATTTT,CASSRQGSGSTDTQYF,NA,NA,TRBJ2-3,TRBV27
TGTGCCAGCAGTCGTTATACAGGGGTGCGCAATCAGCCCCAGCATTTT,CASSRYTGVRNQPQHF,TRBD1,NA,TRBJ1-5,TRBV28
TGTGCCAGCAGTTATACAGGGTTCCAAGAGACCCAGTACTTC,CASSYTGFQETQYF,NA,NA,TRBJ2-5,TRBV7-9
TGTGCCAGCAGCCTGTTGGGGGCTGGCTACACCTTC,CASSLLGAGYTF,NA,NA,TRBJ1-2,TRBV7-2
TGTGCCAGCTCACCAAACAACCCCTCTTCTGGAAACACCATATATTTT,CASSPNNPSSGNTIYF,NA,NA,TRBJ1-3,TRBV18
TGCAGCGTTGAAGATCACAGGGGATATGGCTACACCTTC,CSVEDHRGYGYTF,TRBD1,NA,TRBJ1-2,TRBV29-1